A single sample gave rise to the 24 T cell receptor beta chains below, sequenced in a study of long-term antiretroviral therapy in people with HIV. Running of the v3.0 immunoSEQ assay took place at survey level. Only in-frame clones appear in the TCRdb table, and some are missing; sequencing was by immunoSEQ multiplex PCR. The sample gives about 24,000 clones, approximately 81% of which show up once; around 15% is in the top ten. This specimen consisted of unsorted PBMCs, obtained at the start of antiretroviral therapy, before treatment. The source of these receptors is a woman younger than 35 with HIV.

The chain links TRBV7-9 to TRBJ2-7, with TRBD2 matching over 10 bases. Losses at the gene ends were 2 bases for V and 5 bases for J; bases not matched to a gene: 9. The CDR3 is 16 residues long. Per germline, CDR1 SEHNR and CDR2 FQNEAQ (reference sequence). CDR3 in amino acids: CASSLRISGGSDEQYF. In DNA form, the CDR3 reads TGTGCCAGCAGCTTACGGATTAGCGGGGGGTCGGACGAGCAGTACTTC.

The rearrangement joins TRBV10-2 to TRBJ2-7, with a weak D call TRBD2 (5 bases). V shed 2 bases and J shed 1 base, with 12 bases lying between them. Germline V gene sequence: CDR1 WSHSY, CDR2 SAAADI. This CDR3 contains 15 residues. The CDR3 is CASSEAPEGSYEQYF. The CDR3, as DNA: TGCGCCAGCAGTGAGGCCCCAGAGGGATCCTACGAGCAGTACTTC.

This rearrangement joins TRBV7-2 to TRBJ1-2, with 7 bases fitting TRBD1. The CDR3 consists of 14 residues. J was trimmed by 9 bases and V by 1 base; bases with no gene match: 8. The V gene's germline CDR1 is SGHTA and CDR2 FQGNSA. CDR3 DNA sequence: TGTGCCAGCAGCTTAGGAGACAGGGTTAGGAGCTACACCTTC. Amino acid sequence: CASSLGDRVRSYTF.

This clone has a single count. The CDR3 sequence: CASRDSSSYEQYF. CDR3 nucleotide sequence: TGTGCCAGCCGGGACTCGAGCTCCTACGAGCAGTACTTC. The J gene is TRBJ2-7, the V gene TRBV28; a possible D gene is TRBD2 (6 bases). Trimming took 8 bases from V and 0 from J, leaving 11 bases between them. Germline V gene data show CDR1 as MDHEN and CDR2 as SYDVKM. The CDR3 covers 13 residues.

This chain uses TRBV7-2 with TRBJ1-5, with TRBD1 as a possible D gene (5 bases). The germline V gene encodes CDR1 SGHTA and CDR2 FQGNSA. The CDR3 runs to 16 residues. Trimming took off 1 base at V and 7 bases at J, with 17 bases between the two ends. The DNA for the CDR3 is TGTGCCAGCAGCTTAGTAGGCACGGGGGTCGGCCAGCCCCAGCATTTT. Its protein product is CASSLVGTGVGQPQHF. The full variable domain, rest sourced from reference TRBV7-2 and TRBJ1-5, is GAGVSQSPSNKVTEKGKDVELRCDPISGHTALYWYRQSLGQGLEFLIYFQGNSAPDKSGLPSDRFSAERTGGSVSTLTIQRTQQEDSAVYLCASSLVGTGVGQPQHFGDGTRLSIL.

The V gene is TRBV11-1, the J gene TRBJ2-3; 12 bases are shared with TRBD2. Trimming removed 5 bases from V and 5 bases from J; junction bases left unmatched: 8. Germline V CDR1 and CDR2: SGHAT, FQDESV (reference sequence). The CDR3 runs 16 residues. The CDR3 loop is CASSPTSGGRGDTQYF. DNA of the CDR3: TGTGCCAGCAGCCCTACTAGCGGGGGGCGGGGAGATACGCAGTATTTT.

CDR3 DNA sequence: TGTGCCAGCAGCTTCCTTGGGACTAGCGGGGCCCCGGGTAGCACAGATACGCAGTATTTT. Translating it yields CASSFLGTSGAPGSTDTQYF. This chain uses TRBV13 with TRBJ2-3; 13 positions match TRBD2. Looked up from germline, CDR1 is PRHDT and CDR2 is FYEKMQ (reference sequence). The V segment lost 3 bases and the J segment 0 bases; nucleotides outside the gene matches: 12. This CDR3 has 20 amino acids.

This clone was seen just once. This chain links TRBV29-1 with TRBJ1-1; D call uncertain. Germline V CDR1 and CDR2: SQVTM, ANQGSEA. The CDR3 is 13 amino acids. V was trimmed by 4 bases and J by 0 bases, leaving 9 bases between them. The CDR3 spells CSVVRPLNTEAFF. CDR3 coding DNA: TGCAGCGTTGTACGGCCCTTGAACACTGAAGCTTTCTTT.

The chain has TRBV11-3 and TRBJ2-3; D is ambiguous. CDR3 length: 14 residues. V lost 3 bases and J lost 2, with 9 bases in between. Germline loops: CDR1 SGHNT, CDR2 YENEEA. The CDR3 region has the DNA TGTGCCAGCAGCTTCCGTAAGGTCACAGATACGCAGTATTTT. It encodes CASSFRKVTDTQYF.

The gene calls are TRBV7-3 and TRBJ1-5, with D maybe TRBD1 (6 bases). V was cut by 5 bases and J by 10 bases, with 15 bases left in between. The CDR3 is made up of 13 amino acids. In germline, CDR1 is SGHTA, CDR2 FQGTGA. CDR3 sequence (DNA): TGTGCCAGCAGCACAGCCGGGGACAACCCCCAGCATTTT. Its translation: CASSTAGDNPQHF.

The CDR3 loop reads CASSYSRAGTGEAFF. In DNA form, the CDR3 reads TGTGCCAGCAGTTACTCACGAGCCGGGACAGGTGAAGCTTTCTTT. The chain employs TRBV6-5 and TRBJ1-1; TRBD1 matches at 8 bases. Germline trimming cut 0 bases from V and 7 bases from J; bases unmatched to any gene: 7. Germline V gene lookup returns CDR1 MNHEY and CDR2 SVGAGI. This CDR3 contains 15 residues.

This chain connects TRBV2 to TRBJ2-7; D remains ambiguous. Germline V gene sequence: CDR1 SNHLY, CDR2 FYNNEI. The CDR3 has 17 amino acids. Trimming cost V 4 bases and J 5 bases, with 24 bases left between them. DNA of the CDR3: TGTGCCAGCAGTGGTGTTGGTTCGACCTCTCTTCGGGACGAGCAGTACTTC. Protein product: CASSGVGSTSLRDEQYF. Drawing the rest from reference TRBV2 and TRBJ2-7, the complete variable domain is EPEVTQTPSHQVTQMGQEVILRCVPISNHLYFYWYRQILGQKVEFLVSFYNNEISEKSEIFDDQFSVERPDGSNFTLKIRSTKLEDSAMYFCASSGVGSTSLRDEQYFGPGTRLTVT.

The V and J genes are TRBV6-1 and TRBJ1-1; the D gene is possibly TRBD1 (5 bases). Per germline, CDR1 MNHNS and CDR2 SASEGT. The CDR3 sequence is 15 residues long. Between the trimmed V and J ends, which lost 2 bases and 6 bases, there was a span of 16 bases. The CDR3 is CASSEPPVTGSEAFF. CDR3 in DNA: TGTGCCAGCAGTGAACCTCCTGTAACAGGTTCTGAAGCTTTCTTT.

The gene calls are TRBV9 and TRBJ1-5; D may be TRBD1 (6 bases). CDR1 is SGDLS and CDR2 is YYNGEE in the germline V gene. This CDR3 region has 15 residues. With 0 bases removed from V and 5 bases from J, the gap between germline ends came to 12 bases. CDR3 region: CASSVGGARDQPQHF. The DNA for the CDR3 is TGTGCCAGCAGCGTAGGGGGGGCGCGGGATCAGCCCCAGCATTTT.

V gene TRBV6-4 combines with J gene TRBJ1-2; the D is unclear. The germline V and J ends were trimmed by 2 bases and 4 bases, with 14 bases remaining between them. The CDR3 consists of 15 residues. CDR1 and CDR2 from the germline V gene are MRHNA and SNTAGT. The CDR3 spells CASSDKATDPYGYTF. For the CDR3, the DNA is TGTGCCAGCAGTGACAAGGCCACCGACCCCTATGGCTACACCTTC.

The J gene is TRBJ2-1, the V gene TRBV27; TRBD2 agrees at 9 bases. The length of the CDR3 is 15 residues. V lost 5 bases, J lost 4 bases, and 6 bases stayed unmatched. Germline V CDR1 and CDR2: MNHEY, SMNVEV (reference sequence). The CDR3 DNA reads as TGTGCCAGCAGTATAGCGGGGGCTGTGTACAATGAGCAGTTCTTC. Translating it yields CASSIAGAVYNEQFF.

V and J are TRBV9 and TRBJ2-7, with D hard to call. Germline V lookup: CDR1 SGDLS, CDR2 YYNGEE. The ends were cut back, 3 bases at V and 0 bases at J, with 7 bases in the middle. This CDR3 contains 13 residues. CDR3 residues: CASSAGSSYEQYF. In nucleotides, the CDR3 is TGTGCCAGCAGCGCCGGATCCTCCTACGAGCAGTACTTC.

The chain is built from TRBV29-1 and TRBJ1-4; TRBD1 matches at 9 bases. CDR1 is SQVTM, CDR2 ANQGSEA, per germline. The junction had 4 bases not matched to a gene; V was cut back by 6 bases and J by 8 bases. This CDR3 spans 12 amino acids. CDR3 sequence (DNA): TGCAGCGTGACCGGACAGGGGGAAAAACTGTTTTTT. Its protein product is CSVTGQGEKLFF.

In this sample, this clone turned up a few times. The CDR3 region has the DNA TGTGCCAGTAGGGCAGGGTATGAAGCTTTCTTT. Encoded protein: CASRAGYEAFF. The chain uses TRBV19 and TRBJ1-1; possibly TRBD1 for D (5 bases). CDR3 length: 11 residues. The V end lost 6 bases, the J end lost 7 bases, and 9 bases lay between the germline ends. Germline V CDR1 and CDR2: LNHDA, SQIVND (reference sequence).

This chain connects TRBV27 to TRBJ1-1, with D perhaps TRBD1 (5 bases). V was cut by 3 bases and J by 5 bases, with 13 bases left in between. The CDR3 spans 14 residues. The germline gives CDR1 MNHEY, CDR2 SMNVEV (reference sequence). The CDR3 region is CASSFRGMGTEAFF. DNA of the CDR3: TGTGCCAGCAGTTTCCGGGGCATGGGAACTGAAGCTTTCTTT.

This chain links TRBV7-2 with TRBJ2-1, with 7 bases aligning to TRBD1. This CDR3 spans 17 amino acids. The junction had 14 bases not matched to a gene; V was cut back by 5 bases and J by 4 bases. CDR1 is SGHTA, CDR2 FQGNSA, per germline. The CDR3 protein is CASSPAEAGTAYNEQFF. CDR3 bases: TGTGCCAGCAGCCCCGCCGAGGCCGGGACAGCATACAATGAGCAGTTCTTC.

The rearrangement links TRBV10-3 to TRBJ1-1; tentatively, D is TRBD1 (5 bases). This CDR3 comprises 18 residues. The V and J ends lost 0 bases and 0 bases respectively, with 17 bases between them. The V gene's germline CDR1 is ENHRY and CDR2 SYGVKD. For the CDR3, the DNA is TGTGCCATCAGTGAGTCGGCCCATACGAGGGGCATGAACACTGAAGCTTTCTTT. Translated, it gives CAISESAHTRGMNTEAFF.

This rearrangement joins TRBV4-1 to TRBJ1-4; D is unclear. Germline V gene lookup returns CDR1 MGHRA and CDR2 YSYEKL. V was cut by 0 bases and J by 3 bases, with 11 bases left in between. This CDR3 region has 16 residues. The CDR3 here is CASSQDGRAANEKLFF. The CDR3 bases are TGCGCCAGCAGCCAAGATGGGAGGGCTGCTAATGAAAAACTGTTTTTT.

This rearrangement joins TRBV28 to TRBJ2-7; TRBD2 aligns across 8 bases. Losses at the gene ends were 2 bases for V and 4 bases for J; bases not matched to a gene: 4. The CDR3 consists of 14 residues. Germline assignment: CDR1 MDHEN and CDR2 SYDVKM. CDR3 amino acids: CASSLLAGAYEQYF. CDR3 bases: TGTGCCAGCAGTTTACTAGCGGGCGCATACGAGCAGTACTTC.